One sample yielded the 16 T cell receptor beta chains listed below, sequenced in a study of blood T cell repertoires in COVID-19. The table came from immunoSEQ multiplex PCR; TCRdb's copy has only in-frame clones and leaves some out. In the table there are fewer than 110,000 clones, less than 90% of which are singletons. Sequencing was performed on peripheral blood. These receptors originate from a human donor in a cohort sampled during active COVID-19.

This rearrangement joins TRBV9 to TRBJ2-5; no clear D gene. Germline values: CDR1 SGDLS, CDR2 YYNGEE. CDR3 length: 14 amino acids. Trimming removed 0 bases at V and 1 base at J, with 7 bases between. The DNA of the CDR3 is TGTGCCAGCAGCGTAGGTGGCAGCCAAGAGACCCAGTACTTC. It yields the protein CASSVGGSQETQYF.

The J gene is TRBJ1-2, the V gene TRBV4-2; D is unclear. The germline CDR1 and CDR2 sequences are LGHNA and YNFKEQ. V was pared by 1 base and J by 4 bases, with 7 bases between. There are 13 residues in the CDR3. CDR3 DNA sequence: TGTGCCAGCAGCCAAGCTTCAGTCTATGGCTACACCTTC. Translated: CASSQASVYGYTF.

The rearrangement uses TRBV6-5 and TRBJ2-7; TRBD2 might be the D (5 bases). This CDR3 comprises 15 residues. V was cut by 0 bases and J by 1 base, with 10 bases left in between. CDR1 and CDR2 from the germline V gene are MNHEY and SVGAGI. The CDR3 spells CASSYSFRESYEQYF. Here the CDR3 DNA reads TGTGCCAGCAGTTACTCGTTTCGGGAATCCTACGAGCAGTACTTC.

The rearrangement links TRBV5-4 to TRBJ2-2; D is unclear. V was cut by 4 bases and J by 4 bases, with 17 bases left in between. Per the germline V gene, CDR1 is SGHNT and CDR2 is YYREEE (reference sequence). This CDR3 is 16 amino acids long. The CDR3 region has the DNA TGTGCCAGCAGCCCTCCCACCGCGGTCGCCACCGGGGAGCTGTTTTTT. Translating it yields CASSPPTAVATGELFF.

This rearrangement joins TRBV7-8 to TRBJ1-5, with D perhaps matching TRBD1 (6 bases). Germline values: CDR1 SGHVS, CDR2 FQNEAQ. The CDR3 loop spans 14 amino acids. Trimming left V 2 bases short and J 9 bases short, with 14 bases between. CDR3: CASSLREGQWPQHF. CDR3 DNA sequence: TGTGCCAGCAGCTTACGTGAGGGACAATGGCCCCAGCATTTT. The full variable domain, completed using reference TRBV7-8 and TRBJ1-5, is GAGVSQSPRYKVAKRGQDVALRCDPISGHVSLFWYQQALGQGPEFLTYFQNEAQLDKSGLPSDRFFAERPEGSVSTLKIQRTQQEDSAVYLCASSLREGQWPQHFGDGTRLSIL.

This rearrangement joins TRBV28 to TRBJ1-3, with a possible D match to TRBD1 (6 bases). The germline V gene has CDR1 MDHEN and CDR2 SYDVKM. The length of the CDR3 is 14 residues. Trimming stripped 1 base from V and 6 bases from J, with 10 bases between. CDR3 bases: TGTGCCAGCAGTTTATTGGGGGGGCTAAACACCATATATTTT. Protein product: CASSLLGGLNTIYF.

The gene calls are TRBV4-3 and TRBJ1-5, with D tentatively TRBD1 (5 bases). The V end lost 2 bases, the J end lost 4 bases, and 12 bases lay between the germline ends. The CDR3 is 15 residues long. Germline CDR1 reads LGHNA; CDR2 reads YSLEER. The CDR3 DNA reads as TGCGCCAGCAGCCAAAGTGCAGGGTCAAATCAGCCCCAGCATTTT. Translating gives CASSQSAGSNQPQHF.

The rearrangement joins TRBV6-2 or TRBV6-3 to TRBJ1-1, with TRBD1 as a possible D gene (6 bases). Per the germline V gene, CDR1 is MNHEY and CDR2 is SVGEGT. The CDR3 is 14 residues long. The V gene lost 2 bases and the J gene lost 3 bases, with 10 bases spanning the gap. The CDR3 region has the DNA TGTGCCAGCAGTTACGGACAGTCCTACACTGAAGCTTTCTTT. Residues: CASSYGQSYTEAFF.

The genes are TRBV5-8 and TRBJ2-1; 12 bases are shared with TRBD1. CDR3 length: 16 amino acids. V shed 1 base and J 9 bases; nucleotides not matched to a gene: 8. Germline-derived CDR1 and CDR2 are SGHTS and YDEGEE. The DNA of the CDR3 is TGTGCCAGCAGCTTGACGGGACAGGGGGCTAACAGTGAGCAGTTCTTC. Amino acid sequence: CASSLTGQGANSEQFF.

The gene calls are TRBV27 and TRBJ1-2, with D perhaps TRBD1 (5 bases). Trimming removed 8 bases at V and 5 bases at J, with 15 bases between. Germline V gene lookup returns CDR1 MNHEY and CDR2 SMNVEV (reference sequence). The CDR3 extends over 13 amino acids. The DNA for the CDR3 is TGTGCCAGCGGCCTTCGTCGGGGGTATGGCTACACCTTC. This translates into CASGLRRGYGYTF.

The chain carries TRBV6-6 and TRBJ1-4; tentative D call: TRBD1 (6 bases). The germline V gene has CDR1 MNHNY and CDR2 SVGAGI (reference sequence). The CDR3 covers 14 residues. V dropped 4 bases and J dropped 7 bases, with 13 bases sitting between them. The CDR3 bases are TGTGCCAGCAGTTTGGGCAGGGGATTTGAAAAACTGTTTTTT. Translating it yields CASSLGRGFEKLFF.

The sample holds one count of this clone. The chain joins TRBV7-2 to TRBJ1-5; no clear D. CDR1 is SGHTA and CDR2 is FQGNSA in the germline V gene. Trimming cost V 5 bases and J 4 bases, with 12 bases left between them. The CDR3 length is 14 residues. Written as DNA, the CDR3 is TGTGCCAGCAGCCAAAGTACGGTGAATCAGCCCCAGCATTTT. Translating gives CASSQSTVNQPQHF.

V and J are TRBV28 and TRBJ2-3; 7 positions agree with TRBD2. The CDR3 length is 15 residues. Trimming at V came to 5 bases and at J to 1 base, leaving 6 bases not matched to a gene. The germline V gene encodes CDR1 MDHEN and CDR2 SYDVKM. CDR3 residues: CASSDLADRTDTQYF. The CDR3 nucleotides are TGTGCCAGCAGTGACCTAGCGGACCGCACAGATACGCAGTATTTT.

The V and J genes are TRBV5-6 and TRBJ1-1; 7 nucleotides match TRBD1. The CDR3 extends over 15 amino acids. The V gene end was trimmed by 1 base and the J gene end by 6 bases; junction bases not matched to a gene: 9. Germline V gene sequence: CDR1 SGHDT, CDR2 YYEEEE. In nucleotides, the CDR3 is TGTGCCAGCAGCTTGACGGCAGGGGGATACTCTGAAGCTTTCTTT. This gives the protein CASSLTAGGYSEAFF.

This chain's CDR3 is CASSRDRLNQPQHF. CDR3 DNA sequence: TGTGCCAGCAGCAGGGACAGACTAAATCAGCCCCAGCATTTT. V usage is TRBV5-6 and J usage is TRBJ1-5; 7 bases align to TRBD1. J lost 4 bases, V lost 4 bases, and 5 bases had no gene match. Germline values: CDR1 SGHDT, CDR2 YYEEEE. This CDR3 comprises 14 residues.

The CDR3 sequence is CASSLGQANTEAFF. The CDR3 coding sequence is TGTGCCAGCAGCCTAGGACAGGCGAACACTGAAGCTTTCTTT. The chain has TRBV7-9 and TRBJ1-1, with 7 bases fitting TRBD1. Germline V lookup: CDR1 SEHNR, CDR2 FQNEAQ (reference sequence). Losses at the gene ends were 5 bases for V and 1 base for J; bases not matched to a gene: 4. The CDR3 length is 14 residues.